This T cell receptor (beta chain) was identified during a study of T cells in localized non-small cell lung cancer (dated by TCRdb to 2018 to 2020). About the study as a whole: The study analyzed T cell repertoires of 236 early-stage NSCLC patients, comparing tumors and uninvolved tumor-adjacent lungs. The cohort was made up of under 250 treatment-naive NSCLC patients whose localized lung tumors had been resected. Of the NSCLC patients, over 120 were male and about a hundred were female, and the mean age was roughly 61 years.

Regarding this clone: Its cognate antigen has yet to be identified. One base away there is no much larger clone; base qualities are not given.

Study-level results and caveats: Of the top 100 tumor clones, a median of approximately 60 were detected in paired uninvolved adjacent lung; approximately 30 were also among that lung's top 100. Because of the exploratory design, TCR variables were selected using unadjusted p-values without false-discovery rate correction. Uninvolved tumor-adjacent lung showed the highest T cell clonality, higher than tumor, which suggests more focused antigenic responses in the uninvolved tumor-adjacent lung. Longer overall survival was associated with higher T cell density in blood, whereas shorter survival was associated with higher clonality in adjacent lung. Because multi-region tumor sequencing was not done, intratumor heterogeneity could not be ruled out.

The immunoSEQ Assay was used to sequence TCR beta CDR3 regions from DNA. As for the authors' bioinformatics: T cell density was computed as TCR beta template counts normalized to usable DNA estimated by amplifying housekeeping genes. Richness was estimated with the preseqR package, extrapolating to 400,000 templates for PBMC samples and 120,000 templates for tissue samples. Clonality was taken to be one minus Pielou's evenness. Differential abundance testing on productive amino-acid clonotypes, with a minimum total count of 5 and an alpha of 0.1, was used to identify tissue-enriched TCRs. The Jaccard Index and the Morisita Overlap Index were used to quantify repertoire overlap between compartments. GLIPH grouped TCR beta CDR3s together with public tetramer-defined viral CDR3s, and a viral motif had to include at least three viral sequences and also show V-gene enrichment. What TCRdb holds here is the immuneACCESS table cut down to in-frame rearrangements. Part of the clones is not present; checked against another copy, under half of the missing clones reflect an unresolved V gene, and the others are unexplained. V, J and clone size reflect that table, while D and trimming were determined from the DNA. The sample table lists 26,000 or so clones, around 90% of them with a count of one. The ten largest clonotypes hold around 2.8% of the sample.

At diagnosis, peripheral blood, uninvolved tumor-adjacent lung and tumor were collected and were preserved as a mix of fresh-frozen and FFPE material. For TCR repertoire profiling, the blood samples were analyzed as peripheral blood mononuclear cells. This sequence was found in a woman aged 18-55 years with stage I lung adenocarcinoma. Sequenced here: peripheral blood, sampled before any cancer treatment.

The CDR3 region: CASSPRDRGQTQYF. The DNA sequence is as follows: TGTGCCAGCAGCCCCCGGGACAGGGGACAGACCCAGTACTTC. This chain is built from TRBV12-1 and TRBJ2-5; the tabulated D call, TRBD1, remains unverified against the DNA. TRBV12-1 is designated a pseudogene. The CDR3, cysteine through phenylalanine, is 14 amino acids long. The retained sequence is limited to the CDR3, 42 bases, with the frame set at the first base.